These 29 T cell receptor beta chains originate from one sample sequenced in a study of blood T cells in healthy people across ages (dated by TCRdb to between 2015 and 2016). The library relied on 5' RACE. Instrument used: Illumina HiSeq 2500. A second PCR of roughly 7 to 11 cycles was performed with a sample-barcoded 5' primer and a J-beta primer mix. Starting from the raw public reads, TCRdb applied fastp trimming at Q25, assembled clones with MiXCR and retained in-frame beta chains. For every CDR3 protein sequence, its rows merge into one entry that carries the most common genes and DNA. In this sample the table shows some 900,000 distinct CDR3 sequences, approximately 49% of which occur a single time. The biggest ten clones account for 13% of the sample. Sequenced input: blood. The receptors derive from a man aged 30-40 years in good health.

A word on this clonotype: With a much larger clone just one base away, this may be a read error. The chain joins TRBV2 to TRBJ1-5; perhaps TRBD1 as D (5 bases). V was shortened by 0 bases and J by 1 base, with 7 bases between the two germline ends. The CDR3 totals 15 residues. Germline V gene sequence: CDR1 SNHLY, CDR2 FYNNEI. Written as DNA, the CDR3 is TGTGCCAGCAGTGAAGCCTGGGACAGCAATCAGCCCCAGCATTTT. Amino acid sequence: CASSEAWDSNQPQHF.

The chain links TRBV6-1 to TRBJ2-7; D is unresolved. Germline assignment: CDR1 MNHNS and CDR2 SASEGT. The CDR3 length is 12 residues. With 1 base removed from V and 10 bases from J, the gap between germline ends came to 11 bases. The CDR3 region has the DNA TGTGCCAGCAGTGAAGAGGTCAGAACCCAGTACTTC. Its protein product is CASSEEVRTQYF.

This clonotype was counted between two and nine times. The chain recombines TRBV29-1 with TRBJ2-7; D gene ambiguous. CDR3 length: 13 amino acids. Trimming removed 4 bases at V and 2 bases at J, with 12 bases between. Per the germline V gene, CDR1 is SQVTM and CDR2 is ANQGSEA. The CDR3, as DNA: TGCAGCGTTGCACCCAAAACCGCCTACGAGCAGTACTTC. Amino acid sequence: CSVAPKTAYEQYF.

The chain carries TRBV18 and TRBJ2-5, with D possibly TRBD1 on 5 matching bases. V lost 2 bases, J lost 2 bases, and 6 bases lay in between. The CDR3 is made up of 13 amino acids. Germline lookup yields CDR1 KGHSH and CDR2 LQKENI. The CDR3 here is CASSPTGQETQYF. The CDR3 DNA is TGTGCCAGCTCACCAACAGGTCAAGAGACCCAGTACTTC.

The chain links TRBV20-1 to TRBJ2-7; 10 nucleotides agree with TRBD1. Per the germline V gene, CDR1 is DFQATT and CDR2 is SNEGSKA (reference sequence). With V trimmed by 3 bases and J by 1 base, 6 bases remained unmatched. This CDR3 has 15 amino acids. This CDR3 is CSASSGQGSSYEQYF. The DNA of the CDR3 is TGCAGTGCTAGTTCGGGACAGGGGAGTTCCTACGAGCAGTACTTC.

This clonotype was seen only a few times. A junction boundary mismatches the germline segment, possibly from a read error. The rearrangement uses TRBV10-3 and TRBJ1-2, with no clear D. The CDR3 contains 13 residues. Per the germline V gene, CDR1 is ENHRY and CDR2 is SYGVKD. The CDR3 loop reads CAIPAGGNYAYTF. CDR3 in DNA: TGTGCCATCCCCGCGGGCGGGAACTATGCCTACACCTTC.

This clonotype has more than one count but fewer than ten. V usage is TRBV27 and J usage is TRBJ1-6; the match to TRBD1 covers 8 bases. The CDR3 sequence is 19 residues long. Germline V lookup: CDR1 MNHEY, CDR2 SMNVEV (reference sequence). V gave up 5 bases and J gave up 8 bases; unmatched junction bases: 20. The CDR3 nucleotides are TGTGCCAGCAGTCCCGGGTCCGGACAGGGCGATCGATTTTATTCACCCCTCCACTTT. It specifies CASSPGSGQGDRFYSPLHF.

This clonotype was observed once. The chain recombines TRBV28 with TRBJ2-1, with TRBD2 matching 8 bases. V lost 8 bases and J lost 7; bases outside the gene matches: 7. Germline V gives CDR1 MDHEN, CDR2 SYDVKM. This CDR3 region has 13 residues. The CDR3 nucleotides read TGTGCCAGCGGTAGCGGGGTTCGTAATGAGCAGTTCTTC. Protein: CASGSGVRNEQFF.

The V call is TRBV4-1, the J call TRBJ1-1; no reliable D call. V was trimmed by 4 bases and J by 0 bases, leaving 12 bases between them. CDR1 MGHRA and CDR2 YSYEKL come from the germline V gene. This CDR3 contains 15 residues. The CDR3 bases are TGCGCCAGCAGCCCGTCCAGGATGGTGAACACTGAAGCTTTCTTT. It specifies CASSPSRMVNTEAFF.

This chain joins TRBV20-1 and TRBJ1-5, with D possibly being TRBD1 (5 bases). The CDR3 is 14 residues long. The germline gives CDR1 DFQATT, CDR2 SNEGSKA (reference sequence). Trimming pared 3 bases from V and 0 bases from J, leaving 9 bases between. The CDR3 coding sequence is TGCAGTGCTAGCAGGGTGTATAGCAATCAGCCCCAGCATTTT. Amino acids: CSASRVYSNQPQHF.

The chain has TRBV7-6 and TRBJ2-7, with unresolved D. From germline, CDR1 is SGHVS and CDR2 FNYEAQ. The V end lost 5 bases, the J end lost 7 bases, and 15 bases lay between the germline ends. The length of the CDR3 is 13 residues. CDR3 DNA: TGTGCCAGCAGCCCTGCTATATTGGGGGAGCAGTACTTC. This encodes CASSPAILGEQYF.

V usage is TRBV12-3 or TRBV12-4 and J usage is TRBJ1-6, with D unresolved. The V and J ends lost 7 bases and 0 bases respectively, with 13 bases between them. The CDR3 is 16 amino acids. DNA for the CDR3: TGTGCCAGCAAGCCTGCGGAGAGCTCCTATAATTCACCCCTCCACTTT. Its translation is CASKPAESSYNSPLHF.

The rearrangement uses TRBV7-9 and TRBJ2-7; D call uncertain. The V and J ends lost 2 bases and 0 bases respectively, with 11 bases between them. CDR3 length: 15 residues. The germline CDR1 and CDR2 sequences are SEHNR and FQNEAQ (reference sequence). In DNA form, the CDR3 reads TGTGCCAGCAGCTTACTACCACACTCCTCCTACGAGCAGTACTTC. Its protein is CASSLLPHSSYEQYF. Full variable domain (rest looked up from reference TRBV7-9 and TRBJ2-7): DTGVSQNPRHKITKRGQNVTFRCDPISEHNRLYWYRQTLGQGPEFLTYFQNEAQLEKSRLLSDRFSAERPKGSFSTLEIQRTEQGDSAMYLCASSLLPHSSYEQYFGPGTRLTVT.

Concerning this clonotype itself: A much larger clone differs from this one at a single base, so this may be a read error. J is TRBJ1-2 and V is TRBV20-1; the D gene is possibly TRBD1 (5 bases). The germline CDR1 and CDR2 sequences are DFQATT and SNEGSKA (reference sequence). Deletions cut 4 bases from V and 6 bases from J, with 9 bases between. The CDR3 loop spans 11 amino acids. The CDR3: CSATGRDGYTF. Written as DNA, the CDR3 is TGCAGTGCTACGGGGCGGGATGGCTACACCTTC.

The chain is built from TRBV21-1 and TRBJ1-2; no check of the table's D call, TRBD1, against the DNA was made. TRBV21-1 has pseudogene status. CDR3 length equals 12 residues. The CDR3 loop is CPGQVPDYGYTF. CDR3 coding DNA: TGTCCCGGACAGGTCCCCGACTATGGCTACACCTTC.

The genes are TRBV29-1 and TRBJ2-7, with TRBD2 identical over 9 bases. The CDR3 runs to 13 residues. Germline V gives CDR1 SQVTM, CDR2 ANQGSEA. J lost 2 bases, V lost 4 bases, and 3 bases had no gene match. The CDR3 is CSVGGGGAYEQYF. CDR3 coding DNA: TGCAGCGTTGGGGGCGGGGGGGCCTACGAGCAGTACTTC.

V gene TRBV4-3 combines with J gene TRBJ2-1, with D possibly matching TRBD2 (5 bases). Between the trimmed V and J ends, which lost 0 bases and 0 bases, there was a span of 18 bases. CDR1 and CDR2 (germline): LGHNA, YSLEER. The CDR3 sequence is 19 residues long. CDR3 in DNA: TGCGCCAGCAGCCAAGAGGGCAGCCGCGGGCGAAGCTCCTACAATGAGCAGTTCTTC. Translation gives CASSQEGSRGRSSYNEQFF.

V and J are TRBV3-1 and TRBJ2-4, with D maybe TRBD1 (7 bases). Trimming took 2 bases from V and 16 from J, leaving 21 bases between them. Germline V CDR1 and CDR2: LGHDT, YNNKEL (reference sequence). CDR3 length: 14 residues. The CDR3 loop reads CASSQTRGAGEQYF. Written as DNA, the CDR3 is TGTGCCAGCAGCCAAACCAGGGGGGCGGGCGAGCAATACTTC.

This clonotype showed up just a few times. V gene TRBV6-5 combines with J gene TRBJ2-7; 10 bases fit TRBD1. This CDR3 is built from 16 residues. Germline V lookup: CDR1 MNHEY, CDR2 SVGAGI. With V trimmed by 6 bases and J by 4 bases, 12 bases remained unmatched. In DNA, the CDR3 is TGTGCCAGCAGACCAACCGGGACAGGGGATGTATACGAGCAGTACTTC. As protein: CASRPTGTGDVYEQYF.

The J gene is TRBJ2-1, the V gene TRBV6-4; D might be TRBD1 or TRBD2, each matching 5 bases. Looked up from germline, CDR1 is MRHNA and CDR2 is SNTAGT. The CDR3 is made up of 16 amino acids. The germline V and J ends were trimmed by 2 bases and 7 bases, with 18 bases remaining between them. DNA of the CDR3: TGTGCCAGCAGTGACGGGACGGGGAGATTTCGGAATGAGCAGTTCTTC. This sequence encodes CASSDGTGRFRNEQFF.

The CDR3, as DNA: TGTGCCAGCAGCGGACGACAGGGCATCGCGTTCTTC. This codes for CASSGRQGIAFF. The chain couples TRBV7-9 to TRBJ2-1; 7 nucleotides line up with TRBD1. Germline trimming cut 5 bases from V and 15 bases from J; bases unmatched to any gene: 10. Germline CDR1 is SEHNR and CDR2 is FQNEAQ (reference sequence). The CDR3 spans 12 residues.

The chain combines TRBV7-9 with TRBJ2-1, with 7 bases matching TRBD2. The CDR3 covers 14 residues. The germline V gene encodes CDR1 SEHNR and CDR2 FQNEAQ (reference sequence). Unmatched junction bases numbered 9, after V lost 4 bases and J lost 9 bases. Written as DNA, the CDR3 is TGTGCCAGCAGCTCCCGGGGGGTTCCCTCTGAGCAGTTCTTC. This translates into CASSSRGVPSEQFF.

This clonotype was detected ten times or more. CDR3 DNA: TGTGCCAGCAGTCAGGGGGTCAATCAGCCCCAGCATTTT. It codes for CASSQGVNQPQHF. This chain joins TRBV3-1 and TRBJ1-5; TRBD1 agrees at 7 bases. In germline, CDR1 is LGHDT, CDR2 YNNKEL (reference sequence). The junction had 2 bases not matched to a gene; V was cut back by 6 bases and J by 3 bases. The CDR3 sequence is 13 residues long.

This clonotype was detected only a few times. The V gene is TRBV20-1, the J gene TRBJ2-5; 9 nucleotides agree with TRBD2. V dropped 0 bases and J dropped 5; count of bases not matched to a gene: 4. Germline V lookup: CDR1 DFQATT, CDR2 SNEGSKA (reference sequence). This CDR3 has 14 residues. The CDR3 loop reads CSAREAGGRETQYF. The CDR3 DNA sequence: TGCAGTGCTAGAGAGGCGGGGGGGAGGGAGACCCAGTACTTC.

The chain couples TRBV5-1 to TRBJ2-7, with a possible D match to TRBD1 (6 bases). This CDR3 contains 15 residues. Germline CDR1 SGHRS, CDR2 YFSETQ. Trimming took 0 bases from V and 2 from J, leaving 12 bases between them. The CDR3: CASSLGQTGPYEQYF. The CDR3 DNA reads as TGCGCCAGCAGCTTGGGACAGACAGGTCCCTACGAGCAGTACTTC.

This clonotype was observed a handful of times. This sequence joins TRBV3-1 and TRBJ1-5, with 10 bases fitting TRBD1. The CDR3 contains 14 residues. The V gene's germline CDR1 is LGHDT and CDR2 YNNKEL (reference sequence). V lost 3 bases to trimming and J lost 6 bases; unmatched junction nucleotides: 2. The CDR3 nucleotides read TGTGCCAGCAGCCAGACAGGGGGCACTCAGCCCCAGCATTTT. Translating gives CASSQTGGTQPQHF.

The chain has TRBV5-1 and TRBJ2-1, with TRBD1 identical over 9 bases. Germline lookup yields CDR1 SGHRS and CDR2 YFSETQ. The CDR3 covers 17 residues. V gave up 0 bases and J gave up 5 bases; unmatched junction bases: 9. CDR3 nucleotides: TGCGCCAGCAGCTTGGGGGGGACAGGGTTCGCGGACAATGAGCAGTTCTTC. This translates into CASSLGGTGFADNEQFF. The whole variable domain, filled in from reference TRBV5-1 and TRBJ2-1, reads KAGVTQTPRYLIKTRGQQVTLSCSPISGHRSVSWYQQTPGQGLQFLFEYFSETQRNKGNFPGRFSGRQFSNSRSEMNVSTLELGDSALYLCASSLGGTGFADNEQFFGPGTRLTVL.

The table lists this clonotype with a few counts. The rearrangement uses TRBV20-1 and TRBJ1-6; D is uncertain. V was clipped by 0 bases and J by 5 bases, with 14 bases between them. CDR1 and CDR2 (germline): DFQATT, SNEGSKA (reference sequence). The CDR3 has 16 amino acids. CDR3 sequence (DNA): TGCAGTGCTAGAGATCAACGGGTTTCCGATAATTCACCCCTCCACTTT. It specifies CSARDQRVSDNSPLHF.

This clonotype came up a few times. V is TRBV12-3 or TRBV12-4 and J is TRBJ2-4; TRBD1 agrees at 8 bases. The closer fit of TRBJ2-7 to the DNA end suggests the J call may be wrong. The CDR3 totals 14 residues. CDR3 in amino acids: CASSLMDRVDEQYF. In DNA, the CDR3 is TGTGCCAGCAGTCTGATGGACAGGGTTGACGAGCAGTACTTC.